One and the same sample provided the 22 T cell receptor beta chains below, sequenced in a study of beta chain features in type 1 diabetes. Expressed TCRB transcripts were sequenced after all isolated RNA was converted to cDNA. Profiled with immunoSEQ multiplex PCR; TCRdb holds only in-frame clones, not every one. The data contain roughly 500,000 clones, about 32% of them singletons. Sequenced sample: naive CD4+ T cells from blood. The receptors derive from a man aged 18 to 29 in good health.

The genes are TRBV29-1 and TRBJ2-7; D may be TRBD1 (5 bases). This CDR3 has 13 residues. Germline CDR1 SQVTM, CDR2 ANQGSEA. V lost 7 bases to trimming and J lost 2 bases, with 15 bases between them. The DNA for the CDR3 is TGCAGCGGCGTTGACAGCCGACCCTACGAGCAGTACTTC. Amino acid sequence: CSGVDSRPYEQYF.

The V gene is TRBV9, the J gene TRBJ2-2; 11 bases match TRBD2. The CDR3 sequence is 16 residues long. Germline V gene data show CDR1 as SGDLS and CDR2 as YYNGEE. V shed 3 bases and J 4 bases; nucleotides not matched to a gene: 5. The CDR3 loop reads CASSASSGRTTGELFF. Written as DNA, the CDR3 is TGTGCCAGCAGCGCTTCTAGCGGGAGGACCACCGGGGAGCTGTTTTTT. Full variable domain (rest looked up from reference TRBV9 and TRBJ2-2): DSGVTQTPKHLITATGQRVTLRCSPRSGDLSVYWYQQSLDQGLQFLIQYYNGEERAKGNILERFSAQQFPDLHSELNLSSLELGDSALYFCASSASSGRTTGELFFGEGSRLTVL.

This clone was counted only a few times. The rearrangement links TRBV5-4 to TRBJ2-5; TRBD2 matches 9 bases. Germline loops: CDR1 SGHNT, CDR2 YYREEE (reference sequence). The CDR3 has 14 amino acids. The V gene end was trimmed by 3 bases and the J gene end by 4 bases; junction bases not matched to a gene: 4. This chain's CDR3 is CASSSREGLETQYF. The CDR3 nucleotides read TGTGCCAGCAGCTCGCGGGAGGGCCTAGAGACCCAGTACTTC.

The V call is TRBV7-2, the J call TRBJ2-1; 11 bases are shared with TRBD2. This CDR3 is 17 amino acids long. Trimming at V came to 1 base and at J to 9 bases, leaving 11 bases not matched to a gene. In germline, CDR1 is SGHTA, CDR2 FQGNSA. The DNA of the CDR3 is TGTGCCAGCAGCTTAGTAGCGGGAGGGCGATTTGTGGGTGAGCAGTTCTTC. Protein: CASSLVAGGRFVGEQFF.

In regard to this clone: This sample includes further DNA sequences coding for the same CDR3. The V and J genes are TRBV30 and TRBJ2-2; D is undetermined. Germline V gene sequence: CDR1 GTSNPN, CDR2 SVGIG (reference sequence). This CDR3 has 11 residues. V lost 4 bases and J 6 bases, leaving 6 bases between the germline ends. The CDR3 spells CAWIIAGELFF. Here the CDR3 DNA reads TGTGCCTGGATAATCGCCGGGGAGCTGTTTTTT.

The rearrangement links TRBV28 to TRBJ2-7, with 7 bases that match TRBD2. Germline V CDR1 and CDR2: MDHEN, SYDVKM. There are 14 residues in the CDR3. V lost 1 base and J lost 4; bases outside the gene matches: 4. The CDR3 sequence: CASSLSGGSYEQYF. The CDR3 DNA reads TGTGCCAGCAGTTTATCGGGGGGAAGTTACGAGCAGTACTTC.

This clone was recorded a few times. This sequence joins TRBV9 and TRBJ2-3, with TRBD1 matching over 7 bases. There are 14 residues in the CDR3. V dropped 4 bases and J dropped 6; count of bases not matched to a gene: 8. Germline V gene lookup returns CDR1 SGDLS and CDR2 YYNGEE. This chain's CDR3 is CASSPQGQSDTQYF. CDR3 coding DNA: TGTGCCAGCAGCCCCCAGGGACAGTCGGATACGCAGTATTTT.

This sequence joins TRBV7-2 and TRBJ2-5, with 8 bases identical to TRBD2. Germline CDR1 and CDR2: SGHTA and FQGNSA. V lost 5 bases and J lost 5; bases outside the gene matches: 7. The CDR3 covers 14 residues. CDR3 region: CASSPRGGRETQYF. CDR3 bases: TGTGCCAGCAGCCCCCGGGGGGGAAGGGAGACCCAGTACTTC.

V gene TRBV27 combines with J gene TRBJ2-3, with 7 nucleotides matching TRBD2. The germline CDR1 and CDR2 sequences are MNHEY and SMNVEV (reference sequence). The length of the CDR3 is 17 residues. The V and J ends lost 5 bases and 4 bases, in that order; junction bases with no gene match: 15. The CDR3 is CASSPTRLRGSADTQYF. As DNA, the CDR3 is TGTGCCAGCAGTCCGACCCGACTGCGGGGGAGCGCAGATACGCAGTATTTT.

V usage is TRBV11-3 and J usage is TRBJ2-1; unclear D gene. This CDR3 comprises 12 residues. The germline gives CDR1 SGHNT, CDR2 YENEEA. V lost 0 bases, J lost 10 bases, and 7 bases lay in between. The CDR3 spells CASSLERTEQFF. The CDR3 DNA sequence: TGTGCCAGCAGCTTAGAGCGTACGGAGCAGTTCTTC. Drawing the rest from reference TRBV11-3 and TRBJ2-1, the complete variable domain is EAGVVQSPRYKIIEKKQPVAFWCNPISGHNTLYWYLQNLGQGPELLIRYENEEAVDDSQLPKDRFSAERLKGVDSTLKIQPAELGDSAVYLCASSLERTEQFFGPGTRLTVL.

This clone showed up just a few times. V is TRBV7-2 and J is TRBJ2-7; D is possibly TRBD2 (6 bases). Deletions cut 5 bases from V and 2 bases from J, with 16 bases between. The length of the CDR3 is 15 residues. Germline V gene sequence: CDR1 SGHTA, CDR2 FQGNSA. The CDR3: CASSTPRAGTYEQYF. In nucleotides, the CDR3 is TGTGCCAGCAGCACGCCCAGGGCGGGGACCTACGAGCAGTACTTC.

A few counts support this clone. The chain joins TRBV5-4 to TRBJ2-7; 7 bases fit TRBD1. The germline V gene encodes CDR1 SGHNT and CDR2 YYREEE (reference sequence). After removal of 2 bases from V and 2 bases from J, the junction contained 7 bases not matched to a gene. The CDR3 runs 15 residues. The CDR3, as DNA: TGTGCCAGCAGCTTAAACAGGGGAAGCCCCTACGAGCAGTACTTC. Its translation is CASSLNRGSPYEQYF.

This rearrangement joins TRBV9 to TRBJ2-4; no firm D call. Germline CDR1 reads SGDLS; CDR2 reads YYNGEE. Between the trimmed V and J ends, which lost 0 bases and 5 bases, there was a span of 6 bases. The CDR3 is 13 amino acids. CDR3 nucleotides: TGTGCCAGCAGCGTAGGGTCCGAAAACATTCAGTACTTC. Its translation is CASSVGSENIQYF.

This clone was recorded a few times. This chain uses TRBV18 with TRBJ2-2; TRBD1 might be the D (6 bases). Trimming cost V 3 bases and J 2 bases, with 16 bases left between them. Germline CDR1 and CDR2: KGHSH and LQKENI. This CDR3 comprises 17 residues. CDR3 sequence (DNA): TGTGCCAGCTCACCCCCGAGAGGGGACAAAAACACCGGGGAGCTGTTTTTT. It codes for CASSPPRGDKNTGELFF.

This clone has just a few counts. V gene TRBV14 combines with J gene TRBJ2-7, with TRBD2 identical over 8 bases. In germline, CDR1 is SGHDN, CDR2 FVKESK. V dropped 4 bases and J dropped 2; count of bases not matched to a gene: 10. This CDR3 comprises 16 residues. CDR3 region: CASSPFRGSGTYEQYF. Written as DNA, the CDR3 is TGTGCCAGCAGCCCCTTTCGGGGTAGCGGGACCTACGAGCAGTACTTC.

This sequence joins TRBV6-5 and TRBJ2-7; 14 bases match TRBD2. The germline gives CDR1 MNHEY, CDR2 SVGAGI. The CDR3 is made up of 15 amino acids. The trim removed 10 bases at V and 2 bases at J, leaving 7 bases unmatched. The CDR3 loop reads CATGLAGEGTYEQYF. Here the CDR3 DNA reads TGTGCCACGGGACTAGCGGGAGAGGGGACCTACGAGCAGTACTTC.

In this sample, this clone turned up once. This chain connects TRBV11-2 to TRBJ2-7; D not resolved. Per the germline V gene, CDR1 is SGHAT and CDR2 is FQNNGV. Trimming cost V 0 bases and J 8 bases, with 8 bases left between them. The CDR3 spans 12 residues. CDR3 bases: TGTGCCAGCAGCTTAGAATACACAAAGCAGTACTTC. Encoded protein: CASSLEYTKQYF.

This clone was found a few times. V usage is TRBV13 and J usage is TRBJ2-3, with unresolved D. In germline, CDR1 is PRHDT, CDR2 FYEKMQ (reference sequence). V lost 1 base and J 4 bases, leaving 3 bases between the germline ends. The CDR3 runs to 12 residues. The CDR3 DNA sequence: TGTGCCAGCAGCTTAGTTTCAGATACGCAGTATTTT. It yields the protein CASSLVSDTQYF.

The chain combines TRBV9 with TRBJ1-5; D unclear. The V end was cut by 3 bases, the J end by 7 bases, with 14 bases between. Germline-derived CDR1 and CDR2 are SGDLS and YYNGEE. The CDR3 is 14 residues long. Here the CDR3 DNA reads TGTGCCAGCAGCGAAAGACCTGGCGGGCAGCCCCAGCATTTT. Translated, it gives CASSERPGGQPQHF.

For this clone: Other nucleotide sequences in the sample specify the same CDR3. The V call is TRBV5-4, the J call TRBJ2-5, with D perhaps TRBD2 (6 bases). V lost 0 bases to trimming and J lost 4 bases, with 10 bases between them. The CDR3 is made up of 14 amino acids. CDR1 and CDR2 (germline): SGHNT, YYREEE (reference sequence). CDR3 DNA sequence: TGTGCCAGCAGCTTGGCCGGGGGTCGAGAGACCCAGTACTTC. It translates to CASSLAGGRETQYF.

This clone turned up a few times. The chain links TRBV30 to TRBJ1-1; weak D call: TRBD1 (5 bases). Germline assignment: CDR1 GTSNPN and CDR2 SVGIG (reference sequence). Trimming took 0 bases from V and 8 from J, leaving 16 bases between them. The CDR3 totals 14 residues. Here the CDR3 DNA reads TGTGCCTGGAGTGTACCCGGACCGGGGCGGGAAGCTTTCTTT. Translated, it gives CAWSVPGPGREAFF.

The chain recombines TRBV28 with TRBJ2-4; D unresolved. Germline assignment: CDR1 MDHEN and CDR2 SYDVKM. This CDR3 contains 16 residues. V shed 6 bases and J shed 0 bases, with 15 bases lying between them. The CDR3 protein is CASSLVGTLAKNIQYF. In nucleotides, the CDR3 is TGTGCCAGCAGCCTTGTCGGAACTCTAGCCAAAAACATTCAGTACTTC.